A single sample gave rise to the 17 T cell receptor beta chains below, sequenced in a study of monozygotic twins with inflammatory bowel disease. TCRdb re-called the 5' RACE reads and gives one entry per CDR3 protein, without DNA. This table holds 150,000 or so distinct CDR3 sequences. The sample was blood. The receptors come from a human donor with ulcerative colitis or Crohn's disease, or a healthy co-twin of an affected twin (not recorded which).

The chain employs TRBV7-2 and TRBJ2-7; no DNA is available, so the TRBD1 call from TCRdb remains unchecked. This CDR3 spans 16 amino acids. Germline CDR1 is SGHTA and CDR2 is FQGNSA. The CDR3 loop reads CASTYGAGRGSYEQYF. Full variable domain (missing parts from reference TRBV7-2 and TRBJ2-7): GAGVSQSPSNKVTEKGKDVELRCDPISGHTALYWYRQSLGQGLEFLIYFQGNSAPDKSGLPSDRFSAERTGGSVSTLTIQRTQQEDSAVYLCASTYGAGRGSYEQYFGPGTRLTVT.

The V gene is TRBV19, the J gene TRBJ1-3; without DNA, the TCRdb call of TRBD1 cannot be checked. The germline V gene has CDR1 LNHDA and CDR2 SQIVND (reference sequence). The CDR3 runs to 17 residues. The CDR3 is CASTIPDRMFSGNTIYF.

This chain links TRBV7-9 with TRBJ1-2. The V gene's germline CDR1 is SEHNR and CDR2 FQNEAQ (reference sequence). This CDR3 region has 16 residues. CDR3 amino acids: CASSSEGPQSRYGYTF.

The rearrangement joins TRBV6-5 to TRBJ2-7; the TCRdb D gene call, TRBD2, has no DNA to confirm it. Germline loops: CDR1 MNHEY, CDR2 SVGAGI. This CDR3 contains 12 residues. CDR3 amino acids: CASSYSGGEQYF.

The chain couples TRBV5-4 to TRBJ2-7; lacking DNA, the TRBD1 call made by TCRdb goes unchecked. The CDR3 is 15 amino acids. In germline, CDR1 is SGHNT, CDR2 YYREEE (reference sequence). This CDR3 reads CASRSSRDRGYEQYF.

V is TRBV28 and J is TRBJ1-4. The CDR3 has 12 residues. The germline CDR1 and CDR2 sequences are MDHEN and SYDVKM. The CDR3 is CASSLSGEKLFF.

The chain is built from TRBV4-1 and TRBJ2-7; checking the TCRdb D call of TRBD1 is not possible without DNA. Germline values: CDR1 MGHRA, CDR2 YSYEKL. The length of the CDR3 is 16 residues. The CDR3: CASSQDHGVKGGEQYF.

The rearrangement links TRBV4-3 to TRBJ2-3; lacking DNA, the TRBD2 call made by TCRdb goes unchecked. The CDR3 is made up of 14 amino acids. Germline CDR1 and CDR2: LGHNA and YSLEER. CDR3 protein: CASSQASGRSTQYF.

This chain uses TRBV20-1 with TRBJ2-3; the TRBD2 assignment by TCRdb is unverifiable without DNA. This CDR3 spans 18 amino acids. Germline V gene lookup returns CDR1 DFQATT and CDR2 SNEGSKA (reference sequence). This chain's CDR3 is CSATGLAEISVSTDTQYF.

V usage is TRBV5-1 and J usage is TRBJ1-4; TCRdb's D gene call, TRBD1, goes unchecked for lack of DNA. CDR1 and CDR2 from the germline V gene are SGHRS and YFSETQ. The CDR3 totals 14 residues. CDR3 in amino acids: CASSQGQPNEKLFF.

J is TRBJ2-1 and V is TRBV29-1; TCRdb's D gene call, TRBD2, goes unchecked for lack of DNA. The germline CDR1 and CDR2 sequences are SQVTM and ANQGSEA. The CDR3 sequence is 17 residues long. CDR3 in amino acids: CSVETGTSGRIDNEQFF.

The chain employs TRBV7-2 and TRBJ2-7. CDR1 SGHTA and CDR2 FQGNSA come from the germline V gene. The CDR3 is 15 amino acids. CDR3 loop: CASSLGTGTPYEQYF.

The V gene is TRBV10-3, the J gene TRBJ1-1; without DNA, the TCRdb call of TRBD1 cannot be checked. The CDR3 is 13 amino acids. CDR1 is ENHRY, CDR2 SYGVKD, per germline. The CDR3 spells CAISATGDTEAFF.

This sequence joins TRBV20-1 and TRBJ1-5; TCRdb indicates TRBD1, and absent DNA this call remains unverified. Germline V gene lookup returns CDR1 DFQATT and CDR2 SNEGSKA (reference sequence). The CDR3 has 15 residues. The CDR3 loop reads CSASPGQGGGQPQHF.

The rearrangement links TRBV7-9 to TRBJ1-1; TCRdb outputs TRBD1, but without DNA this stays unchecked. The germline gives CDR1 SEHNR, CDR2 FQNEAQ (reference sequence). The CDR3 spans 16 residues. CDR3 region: CASSLATGSDNTEAFF.

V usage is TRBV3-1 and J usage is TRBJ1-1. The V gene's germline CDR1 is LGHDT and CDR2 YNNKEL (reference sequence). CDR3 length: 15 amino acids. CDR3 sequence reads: CASSQETTEHTEAFF. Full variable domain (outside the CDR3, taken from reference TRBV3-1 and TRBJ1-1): DTAVSQTPKYLVTQMGNDKSIKCEQNLGHDTMYWYKQDSKKFLKIMFSYNNKELIINETVPNRFSPKSPDKAHLNLHINSLELGDSAVYFCASSQETTEHTEAFFGQGTRLTVV.

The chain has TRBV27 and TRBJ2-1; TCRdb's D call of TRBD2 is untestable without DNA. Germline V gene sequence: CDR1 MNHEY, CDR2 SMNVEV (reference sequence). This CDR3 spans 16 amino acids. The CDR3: CASSPLPGGPNNEQFF.